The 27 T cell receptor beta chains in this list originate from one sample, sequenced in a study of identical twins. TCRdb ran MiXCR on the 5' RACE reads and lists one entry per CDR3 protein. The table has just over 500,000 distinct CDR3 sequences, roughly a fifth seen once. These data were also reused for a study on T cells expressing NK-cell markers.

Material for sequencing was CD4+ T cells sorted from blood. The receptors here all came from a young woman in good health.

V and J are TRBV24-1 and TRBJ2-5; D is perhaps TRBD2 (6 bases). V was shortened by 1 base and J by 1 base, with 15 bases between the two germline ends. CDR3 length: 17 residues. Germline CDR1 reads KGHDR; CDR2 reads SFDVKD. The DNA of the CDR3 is TGTGCCACCAGTGATTTCATGGAGGGTGTAACCCAAGAGACCCAGTACTTC. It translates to CATSDFMEGVTQETQYF.

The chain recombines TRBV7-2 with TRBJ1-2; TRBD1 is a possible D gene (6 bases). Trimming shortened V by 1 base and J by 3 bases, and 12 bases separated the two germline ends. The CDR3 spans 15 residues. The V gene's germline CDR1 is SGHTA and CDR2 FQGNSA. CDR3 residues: CASSLGGRGHYGYTF. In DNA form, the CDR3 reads TGTGCCAGCAGCTTAGGGGGCAGGGGCCACTATGGCTACACCTTC.

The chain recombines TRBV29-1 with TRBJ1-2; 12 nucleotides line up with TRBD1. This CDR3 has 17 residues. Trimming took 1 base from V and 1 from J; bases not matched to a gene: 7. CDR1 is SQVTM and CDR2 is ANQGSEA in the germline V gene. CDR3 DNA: TGCAGCGTTGAAGCCCGGGACAGGGGGCTGTTTAACTATGGCTACACCTTC. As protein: CSVEARDRGLFNYGYTF. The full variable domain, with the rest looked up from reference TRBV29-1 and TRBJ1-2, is SAVISQKPSRDICQRGTSLTIQCQVDSQVTMMFWYRQQPGQSLTLIATANQGSEATYESGFVIDKFPISRPNLTFSTLTVSNMSPEDSSIYLCSVEARDRGLFNYGYTFGSGTRLTVV.

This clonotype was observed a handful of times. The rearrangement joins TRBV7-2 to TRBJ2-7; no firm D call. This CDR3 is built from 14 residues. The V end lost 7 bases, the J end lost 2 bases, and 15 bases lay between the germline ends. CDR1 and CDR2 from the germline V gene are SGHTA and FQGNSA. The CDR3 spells CASTPKALPYEQYF. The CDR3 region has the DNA TGTGCCAGCACCCCTAAGGCTCTACCCTACGAGCAGTACTTC.

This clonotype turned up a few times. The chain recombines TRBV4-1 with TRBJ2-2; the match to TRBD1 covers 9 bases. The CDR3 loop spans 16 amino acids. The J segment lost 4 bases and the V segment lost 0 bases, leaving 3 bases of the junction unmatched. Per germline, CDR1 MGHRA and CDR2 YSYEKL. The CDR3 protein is CASSQDDRGFTGELFF. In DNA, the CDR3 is TGCGCCAGCAGCCAAGATGACAGGGGGTTCACCGGGGAGCTGTTTTTT.

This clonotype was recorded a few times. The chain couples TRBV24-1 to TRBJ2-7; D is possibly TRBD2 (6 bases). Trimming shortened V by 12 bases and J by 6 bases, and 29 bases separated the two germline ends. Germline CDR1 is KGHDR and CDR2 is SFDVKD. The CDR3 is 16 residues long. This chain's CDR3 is CAPGGTNFSTLCEQYF. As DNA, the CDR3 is TGTGCCCCGGGCGGGACGAACTTTTCAACCCTCTGCGAGCAGTACTTC.

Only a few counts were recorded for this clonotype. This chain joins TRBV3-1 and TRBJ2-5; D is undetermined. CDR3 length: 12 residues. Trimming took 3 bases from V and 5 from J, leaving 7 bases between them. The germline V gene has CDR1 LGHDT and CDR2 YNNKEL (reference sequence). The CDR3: CASSQHAETQYF. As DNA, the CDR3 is TGTGCCAGCAGCCAGCATGCCGAGACCCAGTACTTC.

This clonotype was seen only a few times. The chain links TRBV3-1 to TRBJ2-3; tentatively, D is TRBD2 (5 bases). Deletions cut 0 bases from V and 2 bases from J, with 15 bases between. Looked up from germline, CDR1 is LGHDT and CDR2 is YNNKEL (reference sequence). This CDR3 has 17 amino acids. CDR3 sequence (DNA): TGTGCCAGCAGCCAAGAGGTCGGTGCGGGTGCCACAGATACGCAGTATTTT. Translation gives CASSQEVGAGATDTQYF.

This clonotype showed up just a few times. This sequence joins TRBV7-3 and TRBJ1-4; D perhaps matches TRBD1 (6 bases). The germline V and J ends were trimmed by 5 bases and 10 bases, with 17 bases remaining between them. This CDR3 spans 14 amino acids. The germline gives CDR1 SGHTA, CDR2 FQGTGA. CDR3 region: CASSGLVGAGKLFF. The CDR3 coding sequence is TGTGCCAGCAGCGGCCTGGTGGGGGCGGGAAAACTGTTTTTT.

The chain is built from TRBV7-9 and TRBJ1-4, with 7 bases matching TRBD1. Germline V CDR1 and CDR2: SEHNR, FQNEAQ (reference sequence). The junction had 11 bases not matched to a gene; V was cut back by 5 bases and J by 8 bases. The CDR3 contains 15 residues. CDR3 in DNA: TGTGCCAGCAGCCCCGTCGGGCCGACAGGGGAAAAACTGTTTTTT. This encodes CASSPVGPTGEKLFF.

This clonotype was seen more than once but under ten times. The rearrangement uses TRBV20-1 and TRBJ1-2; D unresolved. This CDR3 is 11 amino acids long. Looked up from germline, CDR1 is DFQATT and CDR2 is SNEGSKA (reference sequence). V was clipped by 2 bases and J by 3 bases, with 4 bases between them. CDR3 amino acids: CSARLDYGYTF. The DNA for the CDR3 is TGCAGTGCTAGACTCGACTATGGCTACACCTTC.

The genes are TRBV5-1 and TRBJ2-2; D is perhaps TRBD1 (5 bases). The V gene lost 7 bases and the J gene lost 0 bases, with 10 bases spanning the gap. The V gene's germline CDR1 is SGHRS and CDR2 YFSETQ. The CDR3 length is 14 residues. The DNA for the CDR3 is TGCGCCAGCGGGGCCGGCTCGAACACCGGGGAGCTGTTTTTT. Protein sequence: CASGAGSNTGELFF.

This CDR3 reads CASSFGLGPAPYEQYF. CDR3 DNA: TGTGCCAGCAGTTTCGGTTTGGGACCAGCCCCCTACGAGCAGTACTTC. The chain joins TRBV7-2 to TRBJ2-7; the D gene could be TRBD1 or TRBD2 (5 bases each). CDR3 length: 16 residues. Trimming took off 6 bases at V and 2 bases at J, with 20 bases between the two ends. The germline V gene encodes CDR1 SGHTA and CDR2 FQGNSA.

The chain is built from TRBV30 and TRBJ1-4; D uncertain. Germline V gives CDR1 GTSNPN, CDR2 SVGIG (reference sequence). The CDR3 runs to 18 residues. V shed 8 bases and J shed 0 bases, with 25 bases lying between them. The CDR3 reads CAMGPALPRIATNEKLFF. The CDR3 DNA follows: TGTGCCATGGGCCCCGCACTCCCCCGAATTGCAACTAATGAAAAACTGTTTTTT. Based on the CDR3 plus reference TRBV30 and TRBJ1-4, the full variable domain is SQTIHQWPATLVQPVGSPLSLECTVEGTSNPNLYWYRQAAGRGLQLLFYSVGIGQISSEVPQNLSASRPQDRQFILSSKKLLLSDSGFYLCAMGPALPRIATNEKLFFGSGTQLSVL.

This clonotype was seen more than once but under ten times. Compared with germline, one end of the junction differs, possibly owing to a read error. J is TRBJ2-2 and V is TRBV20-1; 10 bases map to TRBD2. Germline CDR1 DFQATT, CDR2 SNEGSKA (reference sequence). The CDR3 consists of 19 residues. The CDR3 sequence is CSARDHKTSGPPNPGELFF. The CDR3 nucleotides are TGCAGTGCTAGAGATCATAAGACTAGCGGGCCACCGAACCCCGGGGAGCTGTTTTTT.

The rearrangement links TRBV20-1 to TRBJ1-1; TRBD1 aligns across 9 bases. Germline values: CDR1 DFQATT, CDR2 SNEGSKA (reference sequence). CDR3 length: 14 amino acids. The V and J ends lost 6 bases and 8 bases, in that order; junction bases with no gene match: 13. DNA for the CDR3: TGCAGTGCCGGCACCCTCGGACAGGGGAGCGAAGCTTTCTTT. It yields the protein CSAGTLGQGSEAFF.

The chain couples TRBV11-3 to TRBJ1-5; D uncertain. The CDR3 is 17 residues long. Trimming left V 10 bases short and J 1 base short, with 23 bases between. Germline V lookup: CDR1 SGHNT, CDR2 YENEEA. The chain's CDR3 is CAITEGRSGESNQPQHF. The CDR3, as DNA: TGTGCCATAACGGAAGGTCGGTCGGGTGAAAGCAATCAGCCCCAGCATTTT.

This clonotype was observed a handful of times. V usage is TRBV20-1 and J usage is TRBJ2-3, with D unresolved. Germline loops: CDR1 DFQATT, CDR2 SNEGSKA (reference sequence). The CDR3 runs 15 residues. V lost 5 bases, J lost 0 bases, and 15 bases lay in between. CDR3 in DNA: TGCAGTGCTCAAAACGCCCGAACTAGCACAGATACGCAGTATTTT. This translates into CSAQNARTSTDTQYF.

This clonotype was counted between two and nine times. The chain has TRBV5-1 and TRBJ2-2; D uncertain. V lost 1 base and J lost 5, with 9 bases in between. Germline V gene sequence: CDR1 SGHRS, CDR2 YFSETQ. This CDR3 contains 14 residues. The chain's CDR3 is CASSLITHTGELFF. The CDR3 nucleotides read TGCGCCAGCAGCTTGATCACGCATACCGGGGAGCTGTTTTTT.

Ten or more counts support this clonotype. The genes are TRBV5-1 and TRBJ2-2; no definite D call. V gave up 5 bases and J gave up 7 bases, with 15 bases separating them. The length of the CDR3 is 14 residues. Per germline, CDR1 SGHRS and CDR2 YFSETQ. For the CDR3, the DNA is TGCGCCAGCAGTTCCCACACCACGGACGGGGAGCTGTTTTTT. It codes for CASSSHTTDGELFF.

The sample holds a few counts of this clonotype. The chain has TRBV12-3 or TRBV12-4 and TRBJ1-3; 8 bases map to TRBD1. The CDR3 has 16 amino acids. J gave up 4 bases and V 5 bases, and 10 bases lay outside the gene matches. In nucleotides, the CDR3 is TGTGCCAGCAGTCCTCGGACAGGGACGAGGGGAAACACCATATATTTT. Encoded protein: CASSPRTGTRGNTIYF.

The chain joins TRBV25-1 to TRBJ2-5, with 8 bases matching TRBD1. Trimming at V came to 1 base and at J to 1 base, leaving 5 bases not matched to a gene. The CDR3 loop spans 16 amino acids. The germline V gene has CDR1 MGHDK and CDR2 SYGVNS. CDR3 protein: CASSEFQGALQETQYF. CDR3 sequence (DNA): TGTGCCAGCAGTGAATTCCAGGGGGCGCTCCAAGAGACCCAGTACTTC.

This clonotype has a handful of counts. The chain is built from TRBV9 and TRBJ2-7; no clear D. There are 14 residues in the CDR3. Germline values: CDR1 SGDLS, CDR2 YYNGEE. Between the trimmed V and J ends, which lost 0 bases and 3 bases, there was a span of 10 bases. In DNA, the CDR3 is TGTGCCAGCAGCGTAGAGGGCAGGTTCTACGAGCAGTACTTC. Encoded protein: CASSVEGRFYEQYF.

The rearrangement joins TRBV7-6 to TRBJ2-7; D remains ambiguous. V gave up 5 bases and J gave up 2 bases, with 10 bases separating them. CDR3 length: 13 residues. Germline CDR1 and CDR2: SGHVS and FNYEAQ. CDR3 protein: CASSAGATYEQYF. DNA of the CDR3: TGTGCCAGCAGCGCAGGCGCAACCTACGAGCAGTACTTC.

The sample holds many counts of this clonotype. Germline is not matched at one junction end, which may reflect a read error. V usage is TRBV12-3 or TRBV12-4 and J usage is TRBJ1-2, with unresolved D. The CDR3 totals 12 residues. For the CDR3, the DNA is TGTGCCAGCAGCTTAGCCGGCGGTGGCTACACCTTC. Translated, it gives CASSLAGGGYTF.

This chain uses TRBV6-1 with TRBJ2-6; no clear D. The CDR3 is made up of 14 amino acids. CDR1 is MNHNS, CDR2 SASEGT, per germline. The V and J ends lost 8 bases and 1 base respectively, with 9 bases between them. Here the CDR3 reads CASQTASGANVLTF. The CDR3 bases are TGTGCCAGCCAGACGGCGTCTGGGGCCAACGTCCTGACTTTC.

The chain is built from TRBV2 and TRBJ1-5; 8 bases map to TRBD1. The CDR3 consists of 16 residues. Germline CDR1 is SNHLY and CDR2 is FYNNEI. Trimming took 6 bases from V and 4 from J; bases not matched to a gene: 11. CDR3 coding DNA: TGTGCCAGCAGACCTTGGACAGGGAGTTCGAATCAGCCCCAGCATTTT. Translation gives CASRPWTGSSNQPQHF. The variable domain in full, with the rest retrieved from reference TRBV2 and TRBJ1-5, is EPEVTQTPSHQVTQMGQEVILRCVPISNHLYFYWYRQILGQKVEFLVSFYNNEISEKSEIFDDQFSVERPDGSNFTLKIRSTKLEDSAMYFCASRPWTGSSNQPQHFGDGTRLSIL.